The clone carrying this T cell receptor beta chain was detected many times. RNA transcripts were the template for amplifying TCR beta CDR3 regions. HTBI primers drove first-round RT-PCR of the TCR CDR3. TCRdb re-called the multiplex PCR reads with MiXCR, one entry per CDR3 protein. This table holds a few hundred thousand distinct CDR3 sequences, more than 15% found once. The sample belongs to a study of T cells in Graves' hyperthyroidism and ophthalmopathy. CDR1 is MNHNS and CDR2 is SASEGT in the germline V gene. CDR3 length: 17 residues. Trimming pared 1 base from V and 6 bases from J, leaving 21 bases between.

The rearrangement joins TRBV6-1 to TRBJ1-2; D unclear. The origin of this receptor is a woman aged 18-29 years with Graves' hyperthyroidism. Material: blood. CDR3 in DNA: TGTGCCAGCAGTGAAGATAGGGCACGAGGCAGGAGGAATGGCTACACCTTC. Encoded protein: CASSEDRARGRRNGYTF.